A selection of T cell receptor beta chains follows, all from one sample in a study of cytomegalovirus exposure and HLA in healthy donors. Some clones are missing from TCRdb's copy, which holds only in-frame ones; the method was immunoSEQ multiplex PCR. The table records fewer than 200,000 clones, more than 65% of them present only once. The sample taken for sequencing was PBMCs. These receptors were collected from a girl aged 2-10 years in good health and CMV-seropositive. CDR3s include the opening cysteine and the closing phenylalanine or tryptophan. D genes are given only for firm matches. The size of a clone is reported for some rows only, either as once, few or many, or as a class for expanded clones.

D gene | J gene | V gene | clone size | CDR3 protein | CDR3 DNA
TRBD1 | TRBJ2-7 | TRBV27 | NA | CASSRYGTASYEQYF | TGTGCCAGCAGCCGCTATGGGACAGCTTCCTACGAGCAGTACTTC
TRBD2 | TRBJ2-1 | TRBV7-3 | NA | CASSSGLAGGQQFF | TGTGCCAGCAGCTCCGGACTAGCGGGAGGGCAGCAGTTCTTC
NA | TRBJ1-1 | TRBV7-9 | NA | CASSNPKPMNTEAFF | TGTGCCAGCAGCAACCCTAAACCCATGAACACTGAAGCTTTCTTT
NA | TRBJ2-6 | TRBV27 | NA | CASSVMGAGWLSGANVLTF | TGTGCCAGCAGCGTGATGGGGGCAGGGTGGCTTTCTGGGGCCAACGTCCTGACTTTC
NA | TRBJ1-1 | TRBV19 | NA | CASSIFGQGNTEAFF | TGTGCCAGTAGTATCTTCGGGCAGGGGAACACTGAAGCTTTCTTT
TRBD1 | TRBJ2-7 | TRBV11-3 | NA | CASSGTGRTRNEQYF | TGTGCCAGCAGCGGGACAGGGAGAACGAGAAACGAGCAGTACTTC
NA | TRBJ1-2 | TRBV28 | NA | CASSLTNYGYTF | TGTGCCAGCAGTCTTACTAACTATGGCTACACCTTC
NA | TRBJ2-3 | TRBV2 | NA | CASSQDWSTDTQYF | TGTGCCAGCAGCCAGGATTGGAGCACAGATACGCAGTATTTT
TRBD1 | TRBJ2-1 | TRBV29-1 | NA | CSVWTGREQFF | TGCAGCGTCTGGACAGGGCGTGAGCAGTTCTTC
NA | TRBJ1-2 | TRBV10-2 | NA | CASSEGGRERYGYTF | TGCGCCAGCAGTGAAGGGGGAAGGGAACGGTATGGCTACACCTTC
TRBD1 | TRBJ2-1 | TRBV2 | NA | CASLPRRGQGDSSYNEQFF | TGTGCCAGCCTCCCCAGGCGAGGGCAGGGGGACAGCTCCTACAATGAGCAGTTCTTC
TRBD1 | TRBJ2-3 | TRBV6-5 | once | CASRDRGLRDTQYF | TGTGCCAGCAGGGACAGGGGACTGCGGGATACGCAGTATTTT